These 13 T cell receptor beta chains originate from one sample sequenced in a study of blood T cell repertoires in COVID-19. Clones were sequenced by immunoSEQ multiplex PCR, and TCRdb holds only the in-frame ones, with some missing. The sample has more than 300,000 clones, roughly 86% seen once. The sample comprised PBMCs or T cells enriched from blood (not recorded which). Every receptor here comes from a man aged 40-49 years in a cohort exposed to, infected with or recovered from COVID-19 (not recorded which).

The rearrangement joins TRBV28 to TRBJ1-1, with D possibly being TRBD1 (6 bases). The CDR3 sequence is 13 residues long. Trimming took 6 bases from V and 11 from J, leaving 19 bases between them. Germline-derived CDR1 and CDR2 are MDHEN and SYDVKM. The CDR3 loop reads CASREDSGSLAFF. For the CDR3, the DNA is TGTGCCAGCAGAGAGGACAGCGGTTCCTTGGCTTTCTTT.

The V and J genes are TRBV5-1 and TRBJ2-5; 9 nucleotides line up with TRBD1. The junction had 4 bases not matched to a gene; V was cut back by 0 bases and J by 4 bases. CDR1 is SGHRS, CDR2 YFSETQ, per germline. The CDR3 spans 15 residues. CDR3: CASSLGTGDRETQYF. CDR3 nucleotides: TGCGCCAGCAGCTTGGGGACAGGGGATCGAGAGACCCAGTACTTC.

This sequence joins TRBV19 and TRBJ1-2; the match to TRBD1 covers 7 bases. V lost 1 base to trimming and J lost 4 bases; unmatched junction nucleotides: 6. Germline values: CDR1 LNHDA, CDR2 SQIVND (reference sequence). CDR3 length equals 15 residues. CDR3 region: CASSIAGDSLYGYTF. In DNA form, the CDR3 reads TGTGCCAGTAGTATAGCAGGGGACAGCCTCTATGGCTACACCTTC. Based on the CDR3 plus reference TRBV19 and TRBJ1-2, the full variable domain is DGGITQSPKYLFRKEGQNVTLSCEQNLNHDAMYWYRQDPGQGLRLIYYSQIVNDFQKGDIAEGYSVSREKKESFPLTVTSAQKNPTAFYLCASSIAGDSLYGYTFGSGTRLTVV.

On this clone: The same CDR3 arises from other DNA sequences in this sample as well. The chain is built from TRBV3-1 (or the pseudogene TRBV3-2) and TRBJ2-7; 7 nucleotides align to TRBD1. The germline gives CDR1 LGHDT, CDR2 YNNKEL (reference sequence). This CDR3 is 14 amino acids long. V was pared by 1 base and J by 3 bases, with 3 bases of the junction left unmatched. Here the CDR3 DNA reads TGTGCCAGCAGCCAAGCGGCAGGGGGCTACGAGCAGTACTTC. It specifies CASSQAAGGYEQYF.

This rearrangement joins TRBV5-6 to TRBJ1-3, with 8 nucleotides matching TRBD1. There are 14 residues in the CDR3. The V gene end was trimmed by 2 bases and the J gene end by 4 bases; junction bases not matched to a gene: 2. Germline loops: CDR1 SGHDT, CDR2 YYEEEE. The CDR3 reads CASSFRTGGNTIYF. The CDR3, as DNA: TGTGCCAGCAGCTTCCGGACAGGGGGAAACACCATATATTTT. The full variable domain, its missing parts supplied by reference TRBV5-6 and TRBJ1-3, is DAGVTQSPTHLIKTRGQQVTLRCSPKSGHDTVSWYQQALGQGPQFIFQYYEEEERQRGNFPDRFSGHQFPNYSSELNVNALLLGDSALYLCASSFRTGGNTIYFGEGSWLTVV.

The chain employs TRBV27 and TRBJ1-1; D possibly corresponds to TRBD1 (6 bases). The V gene lost 0 bases and the J gene lost 4 bases, with 9 bases spanning the gap. The CDR3 is 14 residues long. Per germline, CDR1 MNHEY and CDR2 SMNVEV (reference sequence). CDR3 in amino acids: CASSLSWGRTEAFF. CDR3 coding DNA: TGTGCCAGCAGTTTATCGTGGGGGCGCACTGAAGCTTTCTTT.

This rearrangement joins TRBV9 to TRBJ1-3; weak D call: TRBD1 (6 bases). Trimming removed 2 bases from V and 0 bases from J, with 15 bases in between. The germline V gene has CDR1 SGDLS and CDR2 YYNGEE. The CDR3 is 17 residues long. CDR3 nucleotides: TGTGCCAGCAGCGTGACAGGTTCTCTCCTCTCTGGAAACACCATATATTTT. Residues: CASSVTGSLLSGNTIYF.

This chain connects TRBV5-1 to TRBJ2-3; 9 nucleotides line up with TRBD1. This CDR3 spans 14 amino acids. With 4 bases clipped from V and 5 bases from J, the junction kept 5 bases outside the gene matches. Germline values: CDR1 SGHRS, CDR2 YFSETQ. The CDR3 sequence: CASSLRDREDTQYF. Here the CDR3 DNA reads TGCGCCAGCAGCCTACGGGACAGGGAAGATACGCAGTATTTT.

The chain is built from TRBV5-1 and TRBJ2-1; 13 positions match TRBD2. After removal of 0 bases from V and 5 bases from J, the junction contained 11 bases not matched to a gene. CDR3 length: 19 residues. Germline V gives CDR1 SGHRS, CDR2 YFSETQ. This CDR3 is CASSLGIVTSGRVNNEQFF. Here the CDR3 DNA reads TGCGCCAGCAGCTTGGGAATTGTAACTAGCGGGAGGGTAAACAATGAGCAGTTCTTC.

A word on this clone: This sample also contains other DNA sequences that code for the same CDR3. The rearrangement uses TRBV24-1 and TRBJ2-3; 7 positions agree with TRBD2. The CDR3 spans 13 residues. Losses at the gene ends were 5 bases for V and 3 bases for J; bases not matched to a gene: 1. Germline V CDR1 and CDR2: KGHDR, SFDVKD. As DNA, the CDR3 is TGTGCCACCAGTGGTAGCGGGACAGATACGCAGTATTTT. Encoded protein: CATSGSGTDTQYF.

This clone was detected only once. V usage is TRBV5-1 and J usage is TRBJ2-7, with 8 bases matching TRBD1. Germline CDR1 and CDR2: SGHRS and YFSETQ. The junction had 5 bases not matched to a gene; V was cut back by 4 bases and J by 2 bases. The CDR3 is 14 residues long. CDR3 sequence reads: CASSKDRETYEQYF. In DNA, the CDR3 is TGCGCCAGCAGCAAGGACAGGGAAACCTACGAGCAGTACTTC.

V is TRBV27 and J is TRBJ2-2, with D tentatively TRBD2 (5 bases). The ends were cut back, 0 bases at V and 6 bases at J, with 11 bases in the middle. The CDR3 totals 15 residues. Per germline, CDR1 MNHEY and CDR2 SMNVEV (reference sequence). The CDR3 bases are TGTGCCAGCAGTTTATCGATCCTCGGGGCCGGGGAGCTGTTTTTT. Its protein product is CASSLSILGAGELFF.

The chain uses TRBV19 and TRBJ1-5, with D hard to call. The CDR3 covers 13 residues. Germline loops: CDR1 LNHDA, CDR2 SQIVND (reference sequence). The germline V and J ends were trimmed by 5 bases and 4 bases, with 9 bases remaining between them. The CDR3 sequence: CASSVQINQPQHF. In nucleotides, the CDR3 is TGTGCCAGTAGTGTCCAAATTAATCAGCCCCAGCATTTT. The whole variable domain, filled in from reference TRBV19 and TRBJ1-5, reads DGGITQSPKYLFRKEGQNVTLSCEQNLNHDAMYWYRQDPGQGLRLIYYSQIVNDFQKGDIAEGYSVSREKKESFPLTVTSAQKNPTAFYLCASSVQINQPQHFGDGTRLSIL.